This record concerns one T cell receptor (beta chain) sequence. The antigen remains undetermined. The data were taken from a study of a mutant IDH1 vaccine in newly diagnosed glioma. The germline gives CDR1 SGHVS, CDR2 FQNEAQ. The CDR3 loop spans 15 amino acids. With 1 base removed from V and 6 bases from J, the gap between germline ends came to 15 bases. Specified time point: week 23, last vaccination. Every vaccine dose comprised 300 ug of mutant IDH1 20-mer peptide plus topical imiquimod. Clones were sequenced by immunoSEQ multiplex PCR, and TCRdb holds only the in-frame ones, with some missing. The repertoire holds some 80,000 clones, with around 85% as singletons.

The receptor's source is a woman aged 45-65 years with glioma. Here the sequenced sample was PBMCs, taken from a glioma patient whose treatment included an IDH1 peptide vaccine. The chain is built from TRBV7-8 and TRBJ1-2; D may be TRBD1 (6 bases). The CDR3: CASSLEDRAADGYTF. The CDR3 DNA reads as TGTGCCAGCAGCTTAGAGGACAGAGCGGCGGATGGCTACACCTTC. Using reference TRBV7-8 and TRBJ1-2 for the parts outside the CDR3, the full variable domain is GAGVSQSPRYKVAKRGQDVALRCDPISGHVSLFWYQQALGQGPEFLTYFQNEAQLDKSGLPSDRFFAERPEGSVSTLKIQRTQQEDSAVYLCASSLEDRAADGYTFGSGTRLTVV.